These 10 T cell receptor beta chains were all obtained from the same sample, sequenced in a study of blood T cells in healthy people across ages. A second PCR, run for roughly 7 to 11 cycles, used a sample-barcoded 5' primer plus a J-beta primer mix. MiXCR, run by TCRdb on the 5' RACE reads, gives a single entry per CDR3 protein. The table records about 1,600,000 distinct CDR3 sequences, 42% of them present only once. The sequenced material came from blood. The receptors were sampled from a woman younger than 30 in good health.

The chain recombines TRBV20-1 with TRBJ2-7; the match to TRBD1 covers 9 bases. The assigned J gene may be wrong: the sequence end matches TRBJ2-5 better. Germline V gene lookup returns CDR1 DFQATT and CDR2 SNEGSKA (reference sequence). This CDR3 spans 15 amino acids. CDR3 sequence (DNA): TGCAGTGCTAGAGAGGGGACAGGGCAGGGCGAGACCCAGTACTTC. Translated, it gives CSAREGTGQGETQYF.

In this sample, this clonotype turned up many times. J is TRBJ1-1 and V is TRBV12-3 or TRBV12-4; 9 positions match TRBD1. J gave up 1 base and V 0 bases, and 0 bases lay outside the gene matches. CDR3 length: 15 residues. CDR3 region: CASSLAGQGNTEAFF. The CDR3 DNA is TGTGCCAGCAGTTTAGCGGGACAGGGGAACACTGAAGCTTTCTTT.

This clonotype appeared a few times. The rearrangement uses TRBV10-3 and TRBJ2-5; D is unresolved. CDR1 is ENHRY, CDR2 SYGVKD, per germline. The CDR3 contains 12 residues. V was pared by 5 bases and J by 2 bases, with 6 bases between. The CDR3: CAISKSQETQYF. In nucleotides, the CDR3 is TGTGCCATCAGTAAGAGTCAAGAGACCCAGTACTTC.

This clonotype showed up just a few times. The chain has TRBV5-1 and TRBJ1-2; perhaps TRBD1 as D (5 bases). V gave up 4 bases and J gave up 8 bases, with 18 bases separating them. Germline lookup yields CDR1 SGHRS and CDR2 YFSETQ. The CDR3 sequence is 14 residues long. The CDR3 protein is CASSQPGFGEGYTF. In DNA form, the CDR3 reads TGCGCCAGCAGCCAACCAGGGTTTGGCGAGGGCTACACCTTC.

A word on this clonotype: One end of the junction is discordant with germline, which a read error may explain. The J gene is TRBJ2-1, the V gene TRBV11-2, with D perhaps matching TRBD1 (5 bases). Germline V gene sequence: CDR1 SGHAT, CDR2 FQNNGV. The CDR3 runs to 12 residues. This CDR3 reads CASSWGSVERFF. The CDR3 nucleotides read TGTGCCAGCAGCTGGGGCTCGGTTGAGCGGTTCTTC.

This clonotype has more than one count but fewer than ten. The V call is TRBV20-1, the J call TRBJ1-5, with a tentative D call TRBD1 (5 bases). The germline V gene has CDR1 DFQATT and CDR2 SNEGSKA (reference sequence). Deletions cut 5 bases from V and 6 bases from J, with 17 bases between. The CDR3 sequence is 14 residues long. DNA of the CDR3: TGCAGTGCTCAGCGGGCAGGGCCGGGTCAGCCCCAGCATTTT. It encodes CSAQRAGPGQPQHF.

The chain joins TRBV20-1 to TRBJ2-1, with 8 positions matching TRBD2. Trimming removed 6 bases from V and 2 bases from J; junction bases left unmatched: 15. There are 17 residues in the CDR3. The germline gives CDR1 DFQATT, CDR2 SNEGSKA (reference sequence). CDR3 amino acids: CSALNSGRVLAYNEQFF. In DNA form, the CDR3 reads TGCAGTGCCCTGAACAGCGGGAGAGTCCTTGCCTACAATGAGCAGTTCTTC.

This clonotype was observed a few times. The gene calls are TRBV27 and TRBJ2-3; 13 bases match TRBD2. Trimming took 8 bases from V and 3 from J; bases not matched to a gene: 11. The CDR3 spans 17 residues. CDR1 is MNHEY, CDR2 SMNVEV, per germline (reference sequence). The CDR3: CASRKLAGGPLTDTQYF. For the CDR3, the DNA is TGTGCCAGCCGCAAACTAGCGGGGGGGCCATTGACAGATACGCAGTATTTT.

V and J are TRBV12-3 or TRBV12-4 and TRBJ2-5, with a possible D match to TRBD2 (6 bases). Trimming took 7 bases from V and 5 from J, leaving 17 bases between them. The CDR3 covers 14 residues. The CDR3 coding sequence is TGTGCCAGCACTCTAACCGGACTATCGGAGACCCAGTACTTC. It specifies CASTLTGLSETQYF.

CDR3 DNA sequence: TGTGCCAGCAGTGAAGTTTTCTGCGAGCAGTACTTC. Translating gives CASSEVFCEQYF. This chain connects TRBV6-1 to TRBJ2-7, with unresolved D. Trimming stripped 1 base from V and 6 bases from J, with 7 bases between. The CDR3 covers 12 residues. The germline gives CDR1 MNHNS, CDR2 SASEGT.